This entry is about one T cell receptor (beta chain). Profiling relied on immunoSEQ multiplex PCR, and the TCRdb table lists in-frame clones only, not all of them. The table has under 150,000 clones, around four fifths seen once. The data are from a study of blood T cell repertoires in COVID-19. Looking at the study overall: There were acute and convalescent COVID-19 samples, and they came from the United States, Italy and Spain.

Losses at the gene ends were 0 bases for V and 4 bases for J; bases not matched to a gene: 8. Germline V gene lookup returns CDR1 LGHNA and CDR2 YNFKEQ. This CDR3 contains 16 residues. Sequences were obtained from peripheral blood. This TCR came from a man older than 75 with acute or convalescent COVID-19. The chain employs TRBV4-2 and TRBJ2-7; 8 positions agree with TRBD2. In nucleotides, the CDR3 is TGTGCCAGCAGCCAAGATCTCGGGGGGGCCGTGTACGAGCAGTACTTC. Its translation: CASSQDLGGAVYEQYF.